These 19 T cell receptor beta chains originate from one sample sequenced in a study of graft-versus-host responses after intestinal transplantation. For these receptors, no antigen is known. Sequenced by immunoSEQ multiplex PCR; TCRdb stores in-frame clones only, minus some. Of about 64,000 clones listed, roughly nine tenths are singletons. The input for sequencing was unstimulated CD8+ T cells sorted from spleen or lymph node cells, taken before transplant. These receptors all stem from a human donor who was the organ donor for an intestinal transplant.

The J gene is TRBJ2-7, the V gene TRBV4-2; a possible D gene is TRBD2 (6 bases). Trimming cost V 3 bases and J 3 bases, with 24 bases left between them. Germline CDR1 reads LGHNA; CDR2 reads YNFKEQ. The CDR3 length is 18 residues. CDR3 in amino acids: CASSQDPLRFAGFYEQYF. As DNA, the CDR3 is TGTGCCAGCAGCCAGGATCCCCTTCGCTTCGCGGGATTCTACGAGCAGTACTTC.

About this clone itself: A junction boundary mismatches the germline segment, possibly from a read error. The chain recombines TRBV4-3 with TRBJ2-1; 8 positions match TRBD2. Germline V CDR1 and CDR2: LGHNA, YSLEER. The CDR3 is made up of 17 amino acids. The CDR3 DNA reads TGCGCCAGCGGCCAAGATATGGAGCGGGAGTTTTACAATGAGCAGTTCTTC. This translates into CASGQDMEREFYNEQFF.

The chain employs TRBV6-5 and TRBJ2-1; TRBD1 agrees at 7 bases. V gave up 4 bases and J gave up 6 bases; unmatched junction bases: 9. The V gene's germline CDR1 is MNHEY and CDR2 SVGAGI. CDR3 length: 15 residues. The CDR3 sequence: CASSWKVGGRNEQFF. CDR3 sequence (DNA): TGTGCCAGCAGTTGGAAAGTAGGGGGCCGCAATGAGCAGTTCTTC.

CDR3 in DNA: TGTGCCAGCAGCCCTTTTTGGTCGGGCGAGCAGTACTTC. It translates to CASSPFWSGEQYF. V is TRBV7-9 and J is TRBJ2-7; D unclear. Looked up from germline, CDR1 is SEHNR and CDR2 is FQNEAQ (reference sequence). The CDR3 contains 13 residues. With 5 bases removed from V and 6 bases from J, the gap between germline ends came to 14 bases.

This chain joins TRBV7-3 and TRBJ2-3, with 10 nucleotides matching TRBD2. The CDR3 runs to 20 residues. Per germline, CDR1 SGHTA and CDR2 FQGTGA. Trimming removed 2 bases from V and 4 bases from J; junction bases left unmatched: 18. CDR3 sequence: CASSLLPASGSGVYADTQYF. The DNA of the CDR3 is TGTGCCAGCAGCTTACTTCCGGCTAGCGGGAGCGGTGTCTACGCAGATACGCAGTATTTT.

The chain combines TRBV4-1 with TRBJ1-5; the match to TRBD1 covers 8 bases. Germline trimming cut 0 bases from V and 2 bases from J; bases unmatched to any gene: 6. The CDR3 loop spans 17 amino acids. Germline lookup yields CDR1 MGHRA and CDR2 YSYEKL. CDR3 region: CASSQEWLGQGNQPQHF. The CDR3 DNA reads TGCGCCAGCAGCCAAGAGTGGTTGGGACAGGGCAATCAGCCCCAGCATTTT.

The chain is built from TRBV5-6 and TRBJ2-2, with D perhaps TRBD1 (6 bases). CDR1 SGHDT and CDR2 YYEEEE come from the germline V gene. The CDR3 covers 13 residues. Trimming removed 7 bases from V and 0 bases from J, with 7 bases in between. The chain's CDR3 is CASHRANTGELFF. For the CDR3, the DNA is TGTGCCAGCCACAGGGCGAACACCGGGGAGCTGTTTTTT.

The chain employs TRBV10-2 and TRBJ1-2, with TRBD1 as a possible D gene (6 bases). V lost 2 bases and J 2 bases, leaving 15 bases between the germline ends. CDR1 is WSHSY, CDR2 SAAADI, per germline. The length of the CDR3 is 16 residues. CDR3 coding DNA: TGCGCCAGCAGTGAGATTGCCGGGGGGCGGAACTATGGCTACACCTTC. Its translation: CASSEIAGGRNYGYTF.

The V and J genes are TRBV7-6 and TRBJ2-3, with 11 nucleotides matching TRBD2. Losses at the gene ends were 5 bases for V and 3 bases for J; bases not matched to a gene: 4. The CDR3 contains 15 residues. In germline, CDR1 is SGHVS, CDR2 FNYEAQ. CDR3: CASSKTSGGTDTQYF. In nucleotides, the CDR3 is TGTGCCAGCAGCAAAACTAGCGGGGGTACAGATACGCAGTATTTT.

V and J are TRBV28 and TRBJ2-3; perhaps TRBD2 as D (5 bases). The CDR3 extends over 16 amino acids. Per the germline V gene, CDR1 is MDHEN and CDR2 is SYDVKM. The germline V and J ends were trimmed by 4 bases and 7 bases, with 21 bases remaining between them. CDR3 region: CASSYRGLFRLNTQYF. CDR3 coding DNA: TGTGCCAGCAGTTATCGAGGGCTGTTTCGGTTGAATACGCAGTATTTT.

The sample holds one count of this clone. V usage is TRBV28 and J usage is TRBJ2-3; D perhaps matches TRBD2 (5 bases). Germline V lookup: CDR1 MDHEN, CDR2 SYDVKM. The V end lost 3 bases, the J end lost 0 bases, and 10 bases lay between the germline ends. The CDR3 consists of 15 residues. CDR3 DNA: TGTGCCAGCAGTTTCGAGGGCACGAGCACAGATACGCAGTATTTT. It specifies CASSFEGTSTDTQYF.

This chain uses TRBV9 with TRBJ1-4; TRBD1 agrees at 9 bases. The germline V gene encodes CDR1 SGDLS and CDR2 YYNGEE. J was trimmed by 5 bases and V by 2 bases; bases with no gene match: 1. The CDR3 loop spans 14 amino acids. The CDR3 is CASSVGQGNEKLFF. For the CDR3, the DNA is TGTGCCAGCAGCGTCGGACAGGGGAATGAAAAACTGTTTTTT.

The J gene is TRBJ2-1, the V gene TRBV28; 11 nucleotides line up with TRBD2. Germline trimming cut 9 bases from V and 0 bases from J; bases unmatched to any gene: 19. The CDR3 extends over 20 amino acids. The germline V gene encodes CDR1 MDHEN and CDR2 SYDVKM. CDR3 region: CARDRAGRSGRASSYNEQFF. The CDR3 DNA reads TGTGCCAGAGACAGGGCTGGTCGTAGCGGGAGGGCGAGCTCCTACAATGAGCAGTTCTTC.

This clone was picked up one time. The rearrangement links TRBV28 to TRBJ2-1; 12 bases line up with TRBD1. The CDR3 loop spans 15 amino acids. The trim removed 9 bases at V and 7 bases at J, leaving 10 bases unmatched. In germline, CDR1 is MDHEN, CDR2 SYDVKM. The CDR3 region is CASLGGTGGRNEQFF. CDR3 in DNA: TGTGCCAGTTTGGGCGGGACAGGGGGCAGGAATGAGCAGTTCTTC. Drawing the rest from reference TRBV28 and TRBJ2-1, the complete variable domain is DVKVTQSSRYLVKRTGEKVFLECVQDMDHENMFWYRQDPGLGLRLIYFSYDVKMKEKGDIPEGYSVSREKKERFSLILESASTNQTSMYLCASLGGTGGRNEQFFGPGTRLTVL.

This sequence joins TRBV19 and TRBJ1-2, with D possibly matching TRBD1 (6 bases). The V end lost 3 bases, the J end lost 5 bases, and 22 bases lay between the germline ends. CDR1 is LNHDA, CDR2 SQIVND, per germline (reference sequence). The CDR3 has 17 amino acids. The CDR3: CASSIHRTDNAWYGYTF. In DNA form, the CDR3 reads TGTGCCAGTAGTATCCATCGGACAGACAACGCTTGGTATGGCTACACCTTC.

This sequence joins TRBV19 and TRBJ2-7; 13 bases match TRBD2. The CDR3 has 15 residues. V lost 5 bases to trimming and J lost 6 bases; unmatched junction nucleotides: 7. CDR1 and CDR2 from the germline V gene are LNHDA and SQIVND (reference sequence). The DNA of the CDR3 is TGTGCCAGTAGTTCGAGGACTAGCGGGAGTTCCGAGCAGTACTTC. Its protein is CASSSRTSGSSEQYF.

The CDR3 bases are TGTGCCATCAGCTCCGGGACTAAGCCCTACGAGCAGTACTTC. Translation gives CAISSGTKPYEQYF. The rearrangement links TRBV10-3 to TRBJ2-7; the match to TRBD2 covers 7 bases. Germline V lookup: CDR1 ENHRY, CDR2 SYGVKD. V shed 6 bases, J shed 2 bases, and the junction held 7 bases outside the gene matches. The CDR3 consists of 14 residues.

J is TRBJ1-1 and V is TRBV27; a possible D gene is TRBD1 (6 bases). This CDR3 is built from 12 residues. Germline CDR1 MNHEY, CDR2 SMNVEV (reference sequence). With 6 bases removed from V and 3 bases from J, the gap between germline ends came to 8 bases. The CDR3 DNA reads as TGTGCCAGCAGGCAGGGGTACACTGAAGCTTTCTTT. Protein sequence: CASRQGYTEAFF.

The J gene is TRBJ2-2, the V gene TRBV9; D remains ambiguous. Germline V CDR1 and CDR2: SGDLS, YYNGEE. CDR3 size: 15 residues. Trimming cost V 0 bases and J 5 bases, with 11 bases left between them. CDR3 bases: TGTGCCAGCAGCGTAGCATTGGCAGGAACCGGGGAGCTGTTTTTT. It codes for CASSVALAGTGELFF.